This T cell receptor (beta chain) emerged from a study of cytomegalovirus exposure and HLA in healthy donors. The study ran its PCR with 60 Vbeta and 13 Jbeta primers. TCRdb keeps only in-frame clones here, not all; method: immunoSEQ multiplex PCR. The table records 150,000 to 200,000 clones, roughly 85% of them present only once. Study-level points and caveats: CMV serostatus was the sole immune exposure information available. Analyses of presence/absence relied on an assumption of roughly uniform sequencing depth across donors. TRBV6-2, TRBV6-3 and other indistinguishable V segments were excluded.

At the time of sampling, donors were nominally healthy, though unrecorded immune exposures were likely. Remarks on this clone: The antigen is not known.

The germline V gene has CDR1 LNHDA and CDR2 SQIVND (reference sequence). The CDR3 sequence is 13 residues long. V shed 5 bases, J shed 3 bases, and the junction held 2 bases outside the gene matches. V usage is TRBV19 and J usage is TRBJ2-3, with TRBD2 matching 7 bases. Sequences were obtained from PBMCs. This clonotype was obtained from a woman aged 40 to 55 in good health and CMV-seronegative. The CDR3 DNA sequence: TGTGCCAGTAGTCATAGCGGGACAGATACGCAGTATTTT. Its translation: CASSHSGTDTQYF. Full variable domain (remainder filled in from reference TRBV19 and TRBJ2-3): DGGITQSPKYLFRKEGQNVTLSCEQNLNHDAMYWYRQDPGQGLRLIYYSQIVNDFQKGDIAEGYSVSREKKESFPLTVTSAQKNPTAFYLCASSHSGTDTQYFGPGTRLTVL.